Listed below are T cell receptor beta chains from one sample, sequenced in a study of T-cell reconstitution after alpha-beta-depleted transplantation in children. Via MiXCR, TCRdb re-called the PCR reads, giving one row per CDR3 protein. The table shows approximately 240,000 distinct CDR3 sequences, with 8% to 9.5% occurring only once. Sequenced material: PBMCs from the stem cell graft donor, taken from the stem cell graft. The origin of the receptors is a human donor who donated a stem cell graft to a child with acute lymphoblastic leukemia. Each CDR3 is given with its conserved first and last residue. D genes are given only for firm matches. The size entry is marked missing in some rows and otherwise reads once, few, many or a size class.

J: TRBJ1-1
V: TRBV12-3/TRBV12-4
D: NA
size: many
CDR3: CASIGSELNTEAFF
DNA: TGTGCCAGCATTGGGAGTGAATTGAACACTGAAGCTTTCTTT

J: TRBJ2-3
V: TRBV5-6
D: NA
size: few
CDR3: CASSLSRSGSATQYF
DNA: TGTGCCAGCAGCCTTTCCCGTTCAGGGTCCGCTACGCAGTATTTT

J: TRBJ2-5
V: TRBV5-1
D: NA
size: few
CDR3: CASSPSGTTETQYF
DNA: TGCGCCAGCAGCCCGTCTGGGACAACGGAGACCCAGTACTTC

J: TRBJ1-1
V: TRBV7-2
D: NA
size: many
CDR3: CASSLAGITEAFF
DNA: TGTGCCAGCAGCTTAGCGGGGATAACTGAAGCTTTCTTT

J: TRBJ2-3
V: TRBV18
D: TRBD2
size: many
CDR3: CASSPEGGFTDTQYF
DNA: TGTGCCAGCTCCCCCGAGGGAGGGTTCACAGATACGCAGTATTTT

J: TRBJ2-3
V: TRBV21-1
D: NA
size: NA
CDR3: CASSKPDTRSSTDTQYF
DNA: TGTGCCAGCAGCAAACCGGATACTAGATCTAGCACAGATACGCAGTATTTT

J: TRBJ1-4
V: TRBV5-1
D: TRBD1
size: many
CDR3: CASSETGGQSKLFF
DNA: TGCGCCAGCAGCGAGACAGGGGGTCAATCAAAACTGTTTTTT

J: TRBJ2-7
V: TRBV29-1
D: NA
size: few
CDR3: CSVEMGADEQYF
DNA: TGCAGCGTTGAGATGGGGGCTGACGAGCAGTACTTC

J: TRBJ2-3
V: TRBV6-2/TRBV6-3
D: NA
size: NA
CDR3: CASSSTGHPNTDTQYF
DNA: TGTGCCAGCAGTTCCACCGGACACCCGAACACAGATACGCAGTATTTT

J: TRBJ1-4
V: TRBV2
D: NA
size: many
CDR3: CASSGYRDEKLFF
DNA: TGTGCCAGCAGCGGATATAGGGATGAAAAACTGTTTTTT

J: TRBJ1-3
V: TRBV20-1
D: NA
size: NA
CDR3: CSARDAGSGNTIYF
DNA: TGCAGTGCTAGAGATGCAGGCTCAGGAAACACCATATATTTT

J: TRBJ1-2
V: TRBV29-1
D: NA
size: NA
CDR3: CSLTDRSNYGYTF
DNA: TGCAGCTTGACGGACAGAAGTAACTATGGCTACACCTTC